This is a list of T cell receptor beta chains from one sample in a study of CD8+ T cells in alopecia areata. Measured with immunoSEQ multiplex PCR; TCRdb has only the in-frame clones, and not every one. The sample holds about 92,000 clones; 44% are singletons and the top ten take more than 15%. The source was CD8+ T cells sorted from blood, collected at week 24, from a patient treated with tofacitinib. These receptors all stem from a human donor with alopecia areata. Each CDR3 is given with its conserved first and last residue. A D gene is named only where the DNA matches it firmly. Where a row states a size, it is once, few, many or the class of an expanded clone; other rows omit it.

V gene	J gene	D gene	clone size	CDR3 protein	CDR3 DNA
TRBV29-1	TRBJ2-3	-	-	CSMGDTQYF	TGCAGCATGGGCGATACGCAGTATTTT
TRBV30	TRBJ2-2	-	-	CARGLAGELFF	TGTGCCCGTGGACTGGCCGGGGAGCTGTTTTTT
TRBV4-3	TRBJ2-7	TRBD1	few	CASSPRTGGDYEQYF	TGCGCCAGCAGCCCCCGGACAGGGGGCGACTACGAGCAGTACTTC
TRBV25-1	TRBJ2-7	-	-	CASSEWDGLYEQYF	TGTGCCAGCAGTGAATGGGACGGTCTCTACGAGCAGTACTTC
TRBV7-6	TRBJ2-3	TRBD2	-	CASSSLAGRDTQYF	TGTGCCAGCAGCTCTCTAGCGGGAAGGGATACGCAGTATTTT
TRBV29-1	TRBJ1-2	-	few	CSVPSDYGYTF	TGCAGCGTTCCGTCTGACTATGGCTACACCTTC
TRBV30	TRBJ2-1	-	few	CAWSRGTGDEQFF	TGTGCCTGGAGTAGAGGGACGGGCGATGAGCAGTTCTTC
TRBV14	TRBJ2-7	TRBD2	many	CASSQGTTSGYSYEQYF	TGTGCCAGCAGCCAAGGCACCACTAGCGGGTACTCCTACGAGCAGTACTTC
TRBV18	TRBJ2-5	TRBD2	-	CASSPVTSDETQYF	TGTGCCAGCTCACCCGTGACTAGCGATGAGACCCAGTACTTC
TRBV6-6	TRBJ2-5	TRBD1	-	CASGHRGRETQYF	TGTGCCAGCGGGCACAGGGGAAGGGAGACCCAGTACTTC
TRBV15	TRBJ2-3	TRBD2	-	CATSREASGSRDTQYF	TGTGCCACCAGCAGAGAGGCTAGCGGGAGTCGCGATACGCAGTATTTT
TRBV7-9	TRBJ2-7	-	-	CASRGVSSYEQYF	TGTGCCAGCAGGGGGGTATCTTCCTACGAGCAGTACTTC
TRBV9	TRBJ1-1	TRBD1	-	CASSVGTGGTEAFF	TGTGCCAGCAGCGTAGGTACAGGGGGCACTGAAGCTTTCTTT
TRBV2	TRBJ1-1	-	once	CATKVGGEEAFF	TGTGCCACCAAGGTGGGGGGTGAGGAAGCTTTCTTT
TRBV6-1	TRBJ2-5	-	-	CASSDVETQYF	TGTGCCAGCAGTGATGTAGAGACCCAGTACTTC
TRBV7-9	TRBJ2-2	-	few	CASNPGTPVSGELFF	TGTGCCAGCAATCCCGGGACTCCTGTGTCTGGGGAGCTGTTTTTT
TRBV5-1	TRBJ1-5	-	-	CASSLRGSQPQHF	TGCGCCAGCAGCCTGCGGGGGAGTCAGCCCCAGCATTTT
TRBV6-4	TRBJ2-1	-	-	CASSGADNEQFF	TGTGCCAGCAGTGGGGCGGACAATGAGCAGTTCTTC
TRBV6-1	TRBJ2-7	-	-	CASSERYEQYF	TGTGCCAGCAGTGAAAGATACGAGCAGTACTTC
TRBV29-1	TRBJ2-5	-	-	CSVEVQQETQYF	TGCAGCGTTGAAGTACAGCAAGAGACCCAGTACTTC
TRBV4-2	TRBJ2-1	TRBD2	-	CASSPTSGSYNEQFF	TGTGCCAGCAGCCCAACTAGCGGCTCCTACAATGAGCAGTTCTTC
TRBV10-3	TRBJ2-7	-	few	CAIGGREQYF	TGTGCCATCGGCGGGCGCGAGCAGTACTTC
TRBV4-1	TRBJ1-2	-	-	CASSQDKTGLLDGYTF	TGTGCCAGCAGCCAAGATAAAACAGGGCTTTTGGATGGCTACACCTTC
TRBV7-9	TRBJ1-2	TRBD1	few	CASSLSPQGEGYTF	TGTGCCAGCAGCTTATCCCCACAGGGGGAAGGCTACACCTTC
TRBV11-2	TRBJ2-3	TRBD2	-	CASSQSSGSTDTQYF	TGTGCCAGCAGCCAATCTAGCGGGAGCACAGATACGCAGTATTTT
TRBV5-1	TRBJ2-3	-	-	CASSRSTDTQYF	TGCGCCAGCAGCCGCAGCACAGATACGCAGTATTTT
TRBV6-5	TRBJ2-2	TRBD2	-	CASSYSPSGRGELFF	TGTGCCAGCAGTTACTCGCCTAGCGGGAGGGGGGAGCTGTTTTTT
TRBV4-1	TRBJ2-3	-	-	CASSLNTDTQYF	TGCGCCAGCAGCCTAAACACAGATACGCAGTATTTT